The 27 T cell receptor beta chains presented below share a single source sample, sequenced in a study of tumor and adjacent non-tumor tissue in lung cancer. This sample's RNA came from whole unsorted tissue. TCRbeta libraries were built with three rounds of nested PCR, modified from ARM-PCR. Via MiXCR, TCRdb re-called the multiplex PCR reads, giving one row per CDR3 protein. The data contain fewer than 150,000 distinct CDR3 sequences, approximately 72% of them singletons. What was sequenced was lung tumor tissue. The receptors originated from a man aged 60 to 75 with small cell lung cancer.

About this clonotype itself: Sequence at one end of the junction differs from germline and may be a read error. V gene TRBV5-1 combines with J gene TRBJ1-4, with 7 bases identical to TRBD1. This CDR3 spans 14 amino acids. Germline CDR1 and CDR2: SGHRS and YFSETQ. Here the CDR3 reads CASGLEQGSEELFF. CDR3 DNA sequence: TGCGCCAGCGGCTTGGAACAGGGGAGTGAAGAACTGTTTTTT.

The chain uses TRBV11-3 and TRBJ2-1; 11 bases are shared with TRBD2. Germline-derived CDR1 and CDR2 are SGHNT and YENEEA. V lost 9 bases, J lost 2 bases, and 12 bases stayed unmatched. The CDR3 length is 17 residues. CDR3 nucleotide sequence: TGTGCCAGTAGCCCGGGATTAGCGGGAGGGCCCTACAATGAGCAGTTCTTC. Translation: CASSPGLAGGPYNEQFF.

With respect to this clonotype: This may arise from a read error, as a much more abundant clone is one base away. This chain uses TRBV20-1 with TRBJ2-1; D is uncertain. Trimming pared 7 bases from V and 6 bases from J, leaving 16 bases between. The length of the CDR3 is 13 residues. The germline CDR1 and CDR2 sequences are DFQATT and SNEGSKA (reference sequence). The CDR3 sequence is CSGNTPDRNEQFF. In DNA, the CDR3 is TGCAGTGGTAACACCCCCGACCGCAATGAGCAGTTCTTC.

This chain connects TRBV6-5 to TRBJ2-2, with unresolved D. In germline, CDR1 is MNHEY, CDR2 SVGAGI. Trimming removed 10 bases at V and 4 bases at J, with 19 bases between. The CDR3 is made up of 15 amino acids. The CDR3 sequence is CANSPIIEATGELFF. The CDR3, as DNA: TGTGCCAACTCCCCCATTATTGAGGCCACCGGGGAGCTGTTTTTT.

The gene calls are TRBV5-4 and TRBJ2-3; D gene unclear. V was cut by 0 bases and J by 0 bases, with 5 bases left in between. CDR3 length: 14 residues. Germline loops: CDR1 SGHNT, CDR2 YYREEE (reference sequence). The CDR3 region has the DNA TGTGCCAGCAGCTTGGGTGTCAGCACAGATACGCAGTATTTT. Protein product: CASSLGVSTDTQYF.

As to this clonotype: A read error may explain this, as a much larger clone is one base away. The CDR3 does not close with the conserved phenylalanine or tryptophan, likely indicating a read error. The chain carries TRBV5-5 and TRBJ2-7, with D perhaps TRBD1 (6 bases). CDR3 size: 15 residues. Germline V gene sequence: CDR1 SGHKS, CDR2 YYEKEE (reference sequence). V lost 1 base to trimming and J lost 0 bases, with 11 bases between them. The CDR3 region is CASSLHTGSSYEQYL. In DNA form, the CDR3 reads TGTGCCAGCAGCTTGCATACAGGGTCCTCCTACGAGCAGTACCTC.

This chain uses TRBV29-1 with TRBJ2-7; 7 nucleotides match TRBD2. V lost 8 bases, J lost 4 bases, and 11 bases stayed unmatched. The CDR3 totals 13 residues. Germline CDR1 reads SQVTM; CDR2 reads ANQGSEA. The chain's CDR3 is CSFARGRVYEQYF. The DNA of the CDR3 is TGCAGCTTCGCACGCGGGAGAGTGTACGAGCAGTACTTC.

Points on this clonotype: This may stem from a read error, because a much larger clone lies one nucleotide away. The CDR3 ends on some other residue instead of the conserved phenylalanine or tryptophan, so this is likely a read error. The chain is built from TRBV5-1 and TRBJ2-6; 10 bases are a match to TRBD1. The germline V gene has CDR1 SGHRS and CDR2 YFSETQ. V lost 4 bases and J lost 3; bases outside the gene matches: 4. This CDR3 is built from 16 residues. As DNA, the CDR3 is TGCGCCAGCAGCCTGGACAGGGGGTTTGGGGCCAACGTCCTGACTTAC. As protein: CASSLDRGFGANVLTY.

J is TRBJ2-7 and V is TRBV20-1; D might be TRBD1 (5 bases). Trimming removed 3 bases at V and 0 bases at J, with 9 bases between. The CDR3 loop spans 13 amino acids. Germline values: CDR1 DFQATT, CDR2 SNEGSKA (reference sequence). In DNA, the CDR3 is TGCAGTGCTAGTGACAGATTCTCCTACGAGCAGTACGTC. This translates into CSASDRFSYEQYV.

This chain links TRBV11-3 with TRBJ2-5; no clear D. The CDR3 loop spans 14 amino acids. Germline lookup yields CDR1 SGHNT and CDR2 YENEEA. Trimming removed 8 bases at V and 4 bases at J, with 17 bases between. The chain's CDR3 is CASCSRNHGETQYF. The CDR3 nucleotides read TGTGCCAGCTGCTCCCGAAACCACGGAGAGACCCAGTACTTC.

In its sample, this clonotype is medium-sized. The chain recombines TRBV20-1 with TRBJ2-3; D is ambiguous. Trimming cost V 4 bases and J 6 bases, with 8 bases left between them. Germline values: CDR1 DFQATT, CDR2 SNEGSKA (reference sequence). This CDR3 contains 11 residues. The CDR3 spells CSATHRDTQYF. DNA for the CDR3: TGCAGTGCTACTCATAGGGATACGCAGTATTTT.

Only a few counts were recorded for this clonotype. The chain couples TRBV5-1 to TRBJ2-2; D is unresolved. Trimming removed 5 bases from V and 3 bases from J, with 11 bases in between. CDR3 length: 14 residues. Looked up from germline, CDR1 is SGHRS and CDR2 is YFSETQ. CDR3 nucleotides: TGCGCCAGCAGAGAGATATCTGACACCGGGGAGCTGTTTTTT. Encoded protein: CASREISDTGELFF.

With respect to this clonotype: Since a much larger clone is just one base distant, this may be a read error. The chain carries TRBV20-1 and TRBJ1-4; no clear D. In germline, CDR1 is DFQATT, CDR2 SNEGSKA (reference sequence). The CDR3 spans 13 residues. The CDR3 region has the DNA TGCAGTGCTAGAGCGGAAACTAGTGAAAAACTGTTTTTT. Protein: CSARAETSEKLFF.

In regard to this clonotype: A read error may be the cause here, since a much bigger clone is one base away. The chain carries TRBV29-1 and TRBJ2-5; unclear D gene. Germline CDR1 is SQVTM and CDR2 is ANQGSEA. V was cut by 4 bases and J by 6 bases, with 9 bases left in between. CDR3 size: 11 residues. CDR3 DNA sequence: TGCAGCGTTGTGGAGTGGAAGACCCAGTACTTC. This encodes CSVVEWKTQYF.

On this clonotype: This clone may be a read error of a much larger clone one base away. The chain recombines TRBV5-1 with TRBJ2-3, with 8 bases aligning to TRBD2. Per the germline V gene, CDR1 is SGHRS and CDR2 is YFSETQ. This CDR3 spans 15 amino acids. CDR3 region: CANSLQAGESDTQYF. The CDR3, as DNA: TGCGCCAACAGCTTGCAAGCGGGAGAATCAGATACGCAGTATTTT.

About this clonotype itself: A much larger clonotype is one base distant, so this may be a read error. The V call is TRBV12-3 or TRBV12-4, the J call TRBJ1-5, with a possible D match to TRBD1 (5 bases). The CDR3 is 13 amino acids. Between the trimmed V and J ends, which lost 7 bases and 3 bases, there was a span of 10 bases. CDR3 DNA sequence: TGTGCCAGCAATTTCGGGACCAATCAGCCCCAGCATTTT. Translated, it gives CASNFGTNQPQHF.

The rearrangement links TRBV6-5 to TRBJ2-7, with 8 bases identical to TRBD1. The CDR3 length is 14 residues. Looked up from germline, CDR1 is MNHEY and CDR2 is SVGAGI. The chain's CDR3 is CARRPTGGRNEQYV. The CDR3 DNA follows: TGTGCCAGAAGACCCACAGGGGGAAGGAACGAGCAGTATGTC.

Of note for this clonotype: A much larger clone differs by one base, so this may be a read error. The V gene is TRBV20-1, the J gene TRBJ2-1; 9 positions match TRBD2. Germline CDR1 and CDR2: DFQATT and SNEGSKA (reference sequence). The CDR3 runs to 16 residues. DNA of the CDR3: TGCAGTACTAGGCCCCCCGGACTAGCGAGCTACAATGAGCAGTTCTTC. Protein product: CSTRPPGLASYNEQFF.

This clonotype was observed a single time. The conserved final phenylalanine or tryptophan is absent from the CDR3, which likely points to a read error. The V gene is TRBV11-2, the J gene TRBJ2-1; 8 bases line up with TRBD1. Germline lookup yields CDR1 SGHAT and CDR2 FQNNGV. CDR3 length: 18 residues. CDR3 nucleotides: TGTGCCGGCAGCTTAGTTCGGTCCCCGGACAGGGTTATGAATGAGCAGTTCTCC. It yields the protein CAGSLVRSPDRVMNEQFS.

This clonotype was recorded many times. The rearrangement joins TRBV20-1 to TRBJ1-1; 7 bases fit TRBD1. The germline V gene encodes CDR1 DFQATT and CDR2 SNEGSKA (reference sequence). This CDR3 contains 14 residues. The J segment lost 3 bases and the V segment lost 6 bases, leaving 10 bases of the junction unmatched. The CDR3 nucleotides read TGCAGTGCAGACAAGGGGGCAGGTGACACTGAAGCTTTCTTT. It specifies CSADKGAGDTEAFF.

The gene calls are TRBV20-1 and TRBJ2-3, with 7 bases lining up with TRBD2. With V trimmed by 5 bases and J by 3 bases, 8 bases remained unmatched. The germline gives CDR1 DFQATT, CDR2 SNEGSKA (reference sequence). CDR3 length: 14 residues. CDR3 bases: TGCAGTGCTTATACTAGCGCCTGGACAGATACGCAGTATTTT. Protein sequence: CSAYTSAWTDTQYF.

This clonotype was counted once. This chain connects TRBV6-5 to TRBJ2-1, with a possible D match to TRBD2 (5 bases). Trimming left V 5 bases short and J 8 bases short, with 13 bases between. CDR3 length equals 13 residues. Germline V gene data show CDR1 as MNHEY and CDR2 as SVGAGI. The CDR3 region has the DNA TGTGCCAGCAGTGCCGCGGGTAGGTATGAGCAGTTCTTC. It specifies CASSAAGRYEQFF.

J is TRBJ2-1 and V is TRBV6-6; D possibly corresponds to TRBD1 (6 bases). CDR1 is MNHNY, CDR2 SVGAGI, per germline (reference sequence). The CDR3 has 14 amino acids. CDR3 coding DNA: TGTGTCTCGAGACCCCCGGACACAGGGAATGAGCAGTTCTTC. Translating gives CVSRPPDTGNEQFF.

To note about this clonotype: One junction end disagrees with the germline gene, perhaps due to a read error. The chain uses TRBV6-1 and TRBJ2-3, with 8 nucleotides matching TRBD1. CDR3 length: 18 residues. Germline V gene lookup returns CDR1 MNHNS and CDR2 SASEGT. The CDR3 spells CVSSEALSGQGRPDTQYF. CDR3 sequence (DNA): TGTGTCAGCAGTGAAGCGCTCAGTGGACAGGGACGGCCAGATACGCAGTATTTT.

This clonotype was seen only a few times. A much larger clone differs from this one at a single base, so this may be a read error. V usage is TRBV11-2 and J usage is TRBJ2-1, with 10 bases aligning to TRBD2. From germline, CDR1 is SGHAT and CDR2 FQNNGV. V shed 5 bases, J shed 4 bases, and the junction held 5 bases outside the gene matches. The CDR3 has 15 residues. CDR3 in DNA: TGTGCCAGCAGCCCTACTAGCGGGACGTACAATGAGCAGTTCTTC. This sequence encodes CASSPTSGTYNEQFF.

The chain couples TRBV6-1 to TRBJ1-5, with 7 bases matching TRBD1. Unmatched junction bases numbered 5, after V lost 6 bases and J lost 6 bases. Germline CDR1 and CDR2: MNHNS and SASEGT. The CDR3 runs to 13 residues. This CDR3 is CASRGTEVQPQHF. In nucleotides, the CDR3 is TGTGCCAGCAGAGGGACAGAGGTTCAGCCCCAGCATTTT.

V usage is TRBV11-3 and J usage is TRBJ2-1; 7 bases agree with TRBD1. The CDR3 covers 12 residues. CDR1 is SGHNT and CDR2 is YENEEA in the germline V gene. After removal of 9 bases from V and 8 bases from J, the junction contained 7 bases not matched to a gene. The CDR3 reads CARSRDRDEQFF. For the CDR3, the DNA is TGTGCCAGAAGCCGCGACAGGGATGAGCAGTTCTTC.